This TCR beta chain was sequenced in a study of cytomegalovirus exposure and HLA in healthy donors. Regarding the study as a whole: Within an earlier analysis, most TCR beta V segments proved productive either about 90% or about 30% of the time.

Turning to this clone: Its antigen is not known.

CDR1 and CDR2 (germline): MNHEY, SMNVEV (reference sequence). With 4 bases removed from V and 7 bases from J, the gap between germline ends came to 20 bases. The CDR3 contains 15 residues. The PCR ran on 60 Vbeta and 13 Jbeta primers. Sequenced by immunoSEQ multiplex PCR; TCRdb stores in-frame clones only, minus some. Of about 240,000 clones listed, more than 70% were seen once; the top ten hold less than 0.6%. This rearrangement joins TRBV27 to TRBJ2-7; weak D call: TRBD1 (6 bases). Material for sequencing was PBMCs. The clonotype was recovered from a boy between 10 and 17 years old in good health and CMV-seronegative. CDR3 coding DNA: TGTGCCAGCAGTTCCCGAGGACAGCCGGGGAAGGAGCAGTACTTC. Translation gives CASSSRGQPGKEQYF.